This T cell receptor beta chain is from a study of CD8 T cells in ankylosing spondylitis. Study observations and caveats: Clones linked with disease were CD8+ and fairly uncommon in the peripheral blood. Past studies reported some motif variants in reactive arthritis synovial fluid and blood. Typical of ankylosing spondylitis blood, it appeared, was a TCR beta motif of roughly eight highly homologous variants. It was reported that disease-linked clones were significantly enriched in matched ankylosing spondylitis synovial fluid.

The TCR beta libraries were generated through quantitative 5'-RACE incorporating molecular barcodes. One entry per CDR3 protein results from TCRdb running MiXCR on the 5' RACE reads. This table holds more than 600,000 distinct CDR3 sequences, roughly 19% found once. With regard to this clonotype: The antigen is not known.

Sequenced: blood, either unsorted or a sorted T cell fraction (not recorded which). This clonotype was obtained from a male donor with ankylosing spondylitis.

CDR3 in DNA: TGCGCCAGCAGCTTGAGGGACCCCCGTGCGACCCAGTACTTC. It is translated as CASSLRDPRATQYF. The chain links TRBV5-1 to TRBJ2-5; D might be TRBD1 or TRBD2, each matching 5 bases. This CDR3 has 14 residues. CDR1 and CDR2 from the germline V gene are SGHRS and YFSETQ. With 1 base removed from V and 7 bases from J, the gap between germline ends came to 14 bases.